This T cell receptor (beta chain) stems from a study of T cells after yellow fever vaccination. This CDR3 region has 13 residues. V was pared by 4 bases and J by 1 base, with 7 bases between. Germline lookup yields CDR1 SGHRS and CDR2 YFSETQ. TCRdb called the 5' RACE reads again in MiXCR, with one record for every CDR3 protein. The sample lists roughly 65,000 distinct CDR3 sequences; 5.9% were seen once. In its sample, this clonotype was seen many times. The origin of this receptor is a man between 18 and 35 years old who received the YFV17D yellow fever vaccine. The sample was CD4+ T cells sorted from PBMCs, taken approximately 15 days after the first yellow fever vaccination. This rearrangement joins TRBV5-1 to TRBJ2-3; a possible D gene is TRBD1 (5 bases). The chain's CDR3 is CASSGQGTDTQYF. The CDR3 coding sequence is TGCGCCAGCAGCGGACAAGGCACAGATACGCAGTATTTT.